The next 27 T cell receptor beta chains were all read from a single sample in a study of quantifying T cell responses using KT2 cells. About the study: TCR alpha and beta constant-region primers primed reverse transcription of RNA.

The cDNA 3' end received a ligated oligonucleotide with a UMI. The first PCR ran roughly 4 cycles with an equimolar RC1.1 and RC1.2 beta primer mix. TCRdb re-called the UMI-ligation and nested PCR reads with MiXCR, one entry per CDR3 protein. The sample gives approximately 41,000 distinct CDR3 sequences, around 15% of which show up once; less than 45% is in the top ten. Specimen: PBMCs spiked with cells of the T cell clone KT2. All receptors derive from a human donor.

In its sample, this clonotype was seen a few times. For the CDR3, the DNA is TGCAGTGCTGCAACCGCAGGAGAGACCCAGTACTTC. Translation: CSAATAGETQYF. The gene calls are TRBV20-1 and TRBJ2-5; D is unclear. V lost 5 bases and J lost 4, with 11 bases in between. The germline V gene encodes CDR1 DFQATT and CDR2 SNEGSKA (reference sequence). The CDR3 runs 12 residues.

This clonotype has more than one count but fewer than ten. This sequence joins TRBV20-1 and TRBJ2-1, with 11 bases lining up with TRBD2. Germline values: CDR1 DFQATT, CDR2 SNEGSKA (reference sequence). V trimming: 3 bases; J trimming: 3 bases; junction bases outside the gene matches: 4. The length of the CDR3 is 15 residues. The CDR3 sequence is CSASAGLAVYNEQFF. The CDR3 coding sequence is TGCAGTGCTAGTGCGGGACTAGCGGTCTACAATGAGCAGTTCTTC.

The rearrangement joins TRBV11-2 to TRBJ2-1, with 7 bases fitting TRBD2. CDR1 is SGHAT, CDR2 FQNNGV, per germline. J lost 1 base, V lost 2 bases, and 2 bases had no gene match. The CDR3 extends over 15 amino acids. The CDR3 is CASSLWGGSYNEQFF. CDR3 in DNA: TGTGCCAGCAGCTTATGGGGGGGGTCCTACAATGAGCAGTTCTTC.

This clonotype was seen a handful of times. The genes are TRBV4-1 and TRBJ2-3; D remains ambiguous. This CDR3 comprises 16 residues. The V and J ends lost 0 bases and 2 bases respectively, with 12 bases between them. Germline CDR1 and CDR2: MGHRA and YSYEKL. The CDR3 DNA sequence: TGCGCCAGCAGCCAAGACGCCCGCGGAACCACAGATACGCAGTATTTT. Amino acid sequence: CASSQDARGTTDTQYF.

The chain carries TRBV6-6 and TRBJ2-1; 9 bases agree with TRBD1. J gave up 6 bases and V 5 bases, and 11 bases lay outside the gene matches. Germline CDR1 and CDR2: MNHNY and SVGAGI (reference sequence). CDR3 length: 16 residues. The CDR3 DNA is TGTGCCAGCAGTCACCGTCCCGGGACAGGGATCAATGAGCAGTTCTTC. Its protein is CASSHRPGTGINEQFF.

V and J are TRBV6-6 and TRBJ2-7, with 10 bases aligning to TRBD2. J gave up 2 bases and V 6 bases, and 7 bases lay outside the gene matches. This CDR3 is 15 amino acids long. Germline loops: CDR1 MNHNY, CDR2 SVGAGI (reference sequence). This CDR3 reads CASRIERGGTYEQYF. The CDR3 DNA is TGTGCCAGCAGGATAGAGCGGGGGGGAACCTACGAGCAGTACTTC.

A few counts support this clonotype. The chain has TRBV6-4 and TRBJ2-2, with a weak D call TRBD2 (5 bases). Germline V gives CDR1 MRHNA, CDR2 SNTAGT. V was pared by 3 bases and J by 1 base, with 9 bases between. The CDR3 length is 15 residues. The CDR3 region has the DNA TGTGCCAGCAGTGAGGAGGCCGGGAACACCGGGGAGCTGTTTTTT. It encodes CASSEEAGNTGELFF.

The chain carries TRBV27 and TRBJ1-1; D might be TRBD1 (5 bases). CDR1 is MNHEY, CDR2 SMNVEV, per germline (reference sequence). With 0 bases removed from V and 0 bases from J, the gap between germline ends came to 11 bases. The CDR3 is made up of 16 amino acids. As DNA, the CDR3 is TGTGCCAGCAGTTTATCTTGGGACGTAGTGAACACTGAAGCTTTCTTT. Protein product: CASSLSWDVVNTEAFF.

V gene TRBV7-3 combines with J gene TRBJ2-1; D possibly corresponds to TRBD2 (6 bases). This CDR3 region has 15 residues. Germline lookup yields CDR1 SGHTA and CDR2 FQGTGA. Trimming took off 5 bases at V and 0 bases at J, with 11 bases between the two ends. CDR3: CASSGAGSSYNEQFF. In nucleotides, the CDR3 is TGTGCCAGCAGCGGGGCGGGGAGCTCCTACAATGAGCAGTTCTTC.

The rearrangement joins TRBV6-5 to TRBJ2-3; the D is unclear. CDR3 size: 13 residues. CDR1 is MNHEY and CDR2 is SVGAGI in the germline V gene. Trimming removed 6 bases from V and 5 bases from J, with 12 bases in between. CDR3 sequence (DNA): TGTGCCAGCAGCCTTGGACGGAAAGATACGCAGTATTTT. This sequence encodes CASSLGRKDTQYF.

The genes are TRBV30 and TRBJ2-3; D is possibly TRBD2 (7 bases). The CDR3 runs to 14 residues. Per the germline V gene, CDR1 is GTSNPN and CDR2 is SVGIG (reference sequence). Trimming left V 1 base short and J 8 bases short, with 16 bases between. CDR3 nucleotide sequence: TGTGCCTGGAGTGAAGGGGGGGGCTACCTTACGCAGTATTTT. Translation: CAWSEGGGYLTQYF.

This clonotype has only a few counts. The chain uses TRBV27 and TRBJ1-2; 7 bases align to TRBD1. Germline CDR1 is MNHEY and CDR2 is SMNVEV (reference sequence). The CDR3 sequence is 15 residues long. V gave up 4 bases and J gave up 4 bases; unmatched junction bases: 9. The CDR3 spells CASSSLPTGSYGYTF. In DNA, the CDR3 is TGTGCCAGCAGTTCGCTACCGACAGGGAGCTATGGCTACACCTTC.

This clonotype occurred a few times. The chain is built from TRBV6-5 and TRBJ1-2; D not certain. Germline V lookup: CDR1 MNHEY, CDR2 SVGAGI. V lost 2 bases to trimming and J lost 1 base, with 8 bases between them. This CDR3 has 14 residues. The CDR3 nucleotides read TGTGCCAGCAGTTACAGAGGGATTAACTATGGCTACACCTTC. The encoded protein is CASSYRGINYGYTF.

This clonotype was observed a few times. The chain carries TRBV10-2 and TRBJ1-3; possibly TRBD1 for D (5 bases). The germline gives CDR1 WSHSY, CDR2 SAAADI. The CDR3 totals 15 residues. V was trimmed by 7 bases and J by 4 bases, leaving 17 bases between them. CDR3 nucleotide sequence: TGCGCCAGCACCGACAGACTCCTCGCGGGAAACACCATATATTTT. Amino acids: CASTDRLLAGNTIYF.

This clonotype was seen at least ten times. V gene TRBV3-1 combines with J gene TRBJ2-1; 10 bases fit TRBD2. The CDR3 is made up of 15 amino acids. The junction had 5 bases not matched to a gene; V was cut back by 2 bases and J by 7 bases. CDR1 is LGHDT and CDR2 is YNNKEL in the germline V gene (reference sequence). CDR3 bases: TGTGCCAGCAGCCAATCAGCGGGGGGGCGAAATGAGCAGTTCTTC. This codes for CASSQSAGGRNEQFF.

The chain is built from TRBV6-6 and TRBJ1-2; 12 positions match TRBD1. J was trimmed by 4 bases and V by 6 bases; bases with no gene match: 9. CDR1 and CDR2 from the germline V gene are MNHNY and SVGAGI (reference sequence). This CDR3 comprises 16 residues. CDR3 residues: CASSPGQGAFGYGYTF. The CDR3 bases are TGTGCCAGCAGCCCGGGACAGGGGGCTTTTGGCTATGGCTACACCTTC.

This clonotype was recorded at least ten times. At one boundary the junction diverges from the germline segment, which might be a read error. V gene TRBV5-4 combines with J gene TRBJ1-1; weak D call: TRBD1 (5 bases). The germline V gene encodes CDR1 SGHNT and CDR2 YYREEE (reference sequence). The CDR3 runs 14 residues. The CDR3 is CASSSATENIEAFF. DNA for the CDR3: TGTGCCAGCAGCTCCGCGACAGAGAACATTGAAGCTTTCTTT.

In its sample, this clonotype was seen a few times. The genes are TRBV6-5 and TRBJ2-3, with D possibly being TRBD2 (5 bases). The CDR3 is made up of 17 amino acids. Trimming took off 0 bases at V and 0 bases at J, with 13 bases between the two ends. Germline V gene data show CDR1 as MNHEY and CDR2 as SVGAGI. Written as DNA, the CDR3 is TGTGCCAGCAGTTACTCTCCTTTGAGGGTAAGCACAGATACGCAGTATTTT. Its translation: CASSYSPLRVSTDTQYF.

J is TRBJ1-1 and V is TRBV12-3 or TRBV12-4; D is perhaps TRBD1 (5 bases). The CDR3 is made up of 15 amino acids. The V end lost 5 bases, the J end lost 3 bases, and 16 bases lay between the germline ends. As DNA, the CDR3 is TGTGCCAGCAGTAGACTGACAGTTAGGGACACTGAAGCTTTCTTT. Protein sequence: CASSRLTVRDTEAFF.

This clonotype was seen a few times. This sequence joins TRBV6-1 and TRBJ2-3; 8 bases map to TRBD2. The J segment lost 12 bases and the V segment lost 4 bases, leaving 12 bases of the junction unmatched. The CDR3 runs 14 residues. Per the germline V gene, CDR1 is MNHNS and CDR2 is SASEGT. The CDR3 here is CASSAVSGGVSQYF. The DNA of the CDR3 is TGTGCCAGCAGTGCGGTGAGCGGGGGCGTATCCCAGTATTTT.

This clonotype was seen more than once but under ten times. The chain is built from TRBV11-3 and TRBJ2-2; TRBD2 might be the D (5 bases). V was clipped by 1 base and J by 5 bases, with 11 bases between them. The germline V gene has CDR1 SGHNT and CDR2 YENEEA. This CDR3 spans 15 amino acids. In DNA form, the CDR3 reads TGTGCCAGCAGCTTAGTTCTAGCTGGAACCGGGGAGCTGTTTTTT. It yields the protein CASSLVLAGTGELFF.

This clonotype has only a few counts. The chain joins TRBV7-2 to TRBJ1-6; D gene uncertain. Germline V lookup: CDR1 SGHTA, CDR2 FQGNSA. The length of the CDR3 is 17 residues. V was cut by 1 base and J by 0 bases, with 10 bases left in between. CDR3 sequence reads: CASSLGNTVSYNSPLHF. DNA of the CDR3: TGTGCCAGCAGCTTAGGGAACACAGTCTCCTATAATTCACCCCTCCACTTT.

The rearrangement links TRBV6-2 or TRBV6-3 to TRBJ2-7, with 11 positions matching TRBD2. Trimming at V came to 0 bases and at J to 2 bases, leaving 3 bases not matched to a gene. The CDR3 is made up of 16 amino acids. Germline loops: CDR1 MNHEY, CDR2 SVGEGT. CDR3 coding DNA: TGTGCCAGCAGTTACTCAGTGACTAGCGGGACCTACGAGCAGTACTTC. Encoded protein: CASSYSVTSGTYEQYF.

The chain combines TRBV18 with TRBJ1-5, with 7 bases identical to TRBD1. The V gene end was trimmed by 3 bases and the J gene end by 7 bases; junction bases not matched to a gene: 9. Per the germline V gene, CDR1 is KGHSH and CDR2 is LQKENI. The CDR3 runs to 15 residues. CDR3 protein: CASSPFEQGLQPQHF. As DNA, the CDR3 is TGTGCCAGCTCACCCTTCGAACAGGGGCTGCAGCCCCAGCATTTT.

This clonotype was recorded a few times. The rearrangement uses TRBV29-1 and TRBJ2-7, with D possibly being TRBD1 (6 bases). Germline CDR1 SQVTM, CDR2 ANQGSEA. CDR3 size: 14 residues. V dropped 7 bases and J dropped 2 bases, with 18 bases sitting between them. The CDR3 loop is CSALIQGKPYEQYF. The CDR3 DNA reads as TGCAGCGCCCTAATCCAGGGGAAGCCCTACGAGCAGTACTTC.

The sample holds a few counts of this clonotype. The J gene is TRBJ2-3, the V gene TRBV14, with TRBD2 identical over 10 bases. V lost 4 bases, J lost 3 bases, and 10 bases stayed unmatched. There are 17 residues in the CDR3. CDR1 SGHDN and CDR2 FVKESK come from the germline V gene. CDR3: CASSPVASGRKTDTQYF. The CDR3 bases are TGTGCCAGCAGCCCCGTGGCTAGCGGGAGAAAAACAGATACGCAGTATTTT.

This chain uses TRBV12-3 or TRBV12-4 with TRBJ2-1; 7 bases agree with TRBD1. V was pared by 2 bases and J by 2 bases, with 3 bases of the junction left unmatched. The CDR3 length is 15 residues. This CDR3 reads CASSLRDSPYNEQFF. CDR3 coding DNA: TGTGCCAGCAGTTTACGGGACAGCCCCTACAATGAGCAGTTCTTC.